Listed below are T cell receptor beta chains from one sample, sequenced in a study of shared clonotypes between healthy human individuals. The repertoire was sequenced with immunoSEQ multiplex PCR; TCRdb's copy has only in-frame clones and lacks some. Of about 1 million clones listed, roughly 70% are singletons. The specimen was memory CD4+ T cells sorted from blood. The receptors come from a man between 18 and 29 years old in good health. Each CDR3 is given with its conserved first and last residue. A D gene is named only where the DNA matches it firmly. Size is omitted from some rows. Given values are once, few, many or a class for expanded clones.

D,size,V,J,DNA,CDR3
-,-,TRBV14,TRBJ2-2,TGTGCCAGCAGCCAAGACGGTCGGGGGCATACCGGGGAGCTGTTTTTT,CASSQDGRGHTGELFF
-,few,TRBV25-1,TRBJ1-6,TGTGCCAGCAGTGATCACGGCTCACCCCTCCACTTT,CASSDHGSPLHF
-,-,TRBV27,TRBJ2-1,TGTGCCAGCAGTTTTAAAGGGGACGCCTACAATGAGCAGTTCTTC,CASSFKGDAYNEQFF
-,few,TRBV5-1,TRBJ2-7,TGCGCCAGCAGCCGGGACGGGGCCTACGAGCAGTACTTC,CASSRDGAYEQYF
TRBD1,many,TRBV18,TRBJ1-1,TGTGCCAGCTCACGCGGGAGGGGGCTGGACACTGAAGCTTTCTTT,CASSRGRGLDTEAFF
-,once,TRBV23-1,TRBJ1-1,TGCGCCAGCAGTCCTAATGGGGGGGAGAACACTGAAGCTTTCTTT,CASSPNGGENTEAFF
-,-,TRBV18,TRBJ1-6,TGTGCCAGCTCACCAGGACAGTCTTCACCCCTCCACTTT,CASSPGQSSPLHF
TRBD2,-,TRBV7-7,TRBJ2-3,TGTGCTAGCAGCCGCACTAGCGGGGGGTCAGATACGCAGTATTTT,CASSRTSGGSDTQYF
-,-,TRBV2,TRBJ1-3,TGTGCCAGCAGTGAAAATAGGGGGAACTCTGGAAACACCATATATTTT,CASSENRGNSGNTIYF
-,-,TRBV10-1,TRBJ2-3,TGCGCCAGCAGCGGTGGGGGATTCGCTAGCACAGATACGCAGTATTTT,CASSGGGFASTDTQYF
TRBD1,-,TRBV10-3,TRBJ1-6,TGTGCCATCAGCCGGGACAGGGGTAATTCACCCCTCCACTTT,CAISRDRGNSPLHF
-,-,TRBV28,TRBJ1-5,TGTGCCAGCAGTCGGCAGGACAATCAGCCCCAGCATTTT,CASSRQDNQPQHF
-,-,TRBV21-1,TRBJ1-6,TGTGCCAGCAGCGATAACCGGGACAGGAAGTTTTTTTGGTATAATTCACCCCTCCACTTT,CASSDNRDRKFFWYNSPLHF
-,-,TRBV7-8,TRBJ2-1,TGTGCCAGCAGCTTTGGGGCGTATGAGCAGTTCTTC,CASSFGAYEQFF
-,-,TRBV5-1,TRBJ2-5,TGCGCCAGCAGCCCTGAACAAGAGACCCAGTACTTC,CASSPEQETQYF
-,-,TRBV7-2,TRBJ1-1,TGTGCCAGCAGCCCTTCCGCGGGCGGCACTGAAGCTTTCTTT,CASSPSAGGTEAFF
-,few,TRBV27,TRBJ2-3,TGTGCCAGCAGTTCCCGGGGGTTACTAGGACGCGCAGATACGCAGTATTTT,CASSSRGLLGRADTQYF
-,once,TRBV7-2,TRBJ2-7,TGTGCCAGCAGCCCCTCTGTGGGGAGAGGAAACTACGAGCAGTACTTC,CASSPSVGRGNYEQYF
-,once,TRBV4-1,TRBJ2-3,TGCGCCAGCAGCCATGACGGGGCCACAGATACGCAGTATTTT,CASSHDGATDTQYF
TRBD2,-,TRBV6-5,TRBJ2-2,TGTGCCAGCAACCAGGGGACTAGACCCACCGGGGAGCTGTTTTTT,CASNQGTRPTGELFF
TRBD1,-,TRBV5-8,TRBJ1-4,TGTGCCAGCAGGGGACAGGGAGGAGAAAAACTGTTTTTT,CASRGQGGEKLFF
-,-,TRBV5-1,TRBJ1-1,TGCGCCAGCAGCTTGAGACAGGACCTCGGGACTGAAGCTTTCTTT,CASSLRQDLGTEAFF
-,few,TRBV7-6,TRBJ2-7,TGTGCCAGCAGCTTAATCGAGGGACCCTACGAGCAGTACTTC,CASSLIEGPYEQYF
TRBD1,-,TRBV6-6,TRBJ2-7,TGTGCCAGCAGTTACCAGGGGGACGAGCAGTACTTC,CASSYQGDEQYF